This TCR beta chain originates from a study of identical twins. Study-wide results and limits: Analyses of zero insertions could, in part, be confounded by invariant MAIT and iNKT cells. Twins' excess sharing was less marked for out-of-frame beta sequences. Findings came from cross-sectional statistics, without long-term follow-up of donors.

Note on this clonotype: Its antigen is unidentified.

Donors were all healthy Caucasians. Via MiXCR, TCRdb re-called the 5' RACE reads, giving one row per CDR3 protein. Of around 1.7 million distinct CDR3 sequences in the sample, less than 40% were seen once. The CDR3 is 15 amino acids. The junction had 11 bases not matched to a gene; V was cut back by 3 bases and J by 6 bases. The V gene's germline CDR1 is DFQATT and CDR2 SNEGSKA (reference sequence). Sequenced: cord blood. This sequence joins TRBV20-1 and TRBJ2-1, with 7 nucleotides matching TRBD1. The sequence derives from a newborn girl in good health. The CDR3 DNA is TGCAGTGCTAGCGCTCGGTGGGACAGATGCAATGAGCAGTTCTTC. It encodes CSASARWDRCNEQFF.